Following are 22 T cell receptor beta chains from one sample sequenced in a study of shared clonotypes between healthy human individuals. Assay: immunoSEQ multiplex PCR; the TCRdb copy retains only in-frame clones and omits some. The sample holds about 1 million clones, approximately 80% seen once. Sample: memory CD4+ T cells from PBMCs. Specified subset: CD45RA-negative fraction. The receptors originated from a man younger than 35 in good health. Some clones in this sample may be carry-over from other donors' samples.

This clone was detected only a few times. The CDR3 reads CATGTTHNEQFF. The CDR3 DNA follows: TGTGCCACCGGGACTACACACAATGAGCAGTTCTTC. The chain uses TRBV28 and TRBJ2-1, with 7 bases aligning to TRBD2. Germline CDR1 is MDHEN and CDR2 is SYDVKM. This CDR3 is built from 12 residues. J was trimmed by 5 bases and V by 10 bases; bases with no gene match: 5.

V and J are TRBV7-3 and TRBJ2-1; 8 bases line up with TRBD1. V shed 2 bases and J 7 bases; nucleotides not matched to a gene: 10. The CDR3 runs 16 residues. Germline lookup yields CDR1 SGHTA and CDR2 FQGTGA. CDR3 protein: CASSLEPRQGANEQFF. The CDR3 DNA reads TGTGCCAGCAGCTTAGAGCCGAGGCAGGGGGCTAATGAGCAGTTCTTC.

This clone was found many times. The J gene is TRBJ2-1, the V gene TRBV9; D is possibly TRBD2 (6 bases). This CDR3 comprises 13 residues. CDR1 and CDR2 (germline): SGDLS, YYNGEE. V was cut by 3 bases and J by 9 bases, with 13 bases left in between. This CDR3 is CASSGDRRGEQFF. CDR3 DNA: TGTGCCAGCAGCGGGGACCGGCGGGGTGAGCAGTTCTTC.

The V call is TRBV30, the J call TRBJ2-2; D not certain. The CDR3 is 13 amino acids. Trimming took 0 bases from V and 5 from J, leaving 7 bases between them. In germline, CDR1 is GTSNPN, CDR2 SVGIG (reference sequence). In DNA, the CDR3 is TGTGCCTGGAGTGTAAAGCCTACCGGGGAGCTGTTTTTT. Translation: CAWSVKPTGELFF.

The chain has TRBV28 and TRBJ1-1, with a possible D match to TRBD1 (5 bases). The germline gives CDR1 MDHEN, CDR2 SYDVKM. The germline V and J ends were trimmed by 7 bases and 5 bases, with 26 bases remaining between them. The CDR3 contains 17 residues. The CDR3 reads CASNEASGRRGETEAFF. The DNA of the CDR3 is TGTGCCAGCAATGAAGCTTCGGGCCGTCGGGGCGAAACTGAAGCTTTCTTT.

J is TRBJ2-3 and V is TRBV7-3; D remains unclear. Deletions cut 4 bases from V and 8 bases from J, with 13 bases between. In germline, CDR1 is SGHTA, CDR2 FQGTGA. The CDR3 is 13 residues long. CDR3 amino acids: CASSSPRVGTQYF. CDR3 bases: TGTGCCAGCAGCTCTCCACGGGTGGGTACGCAGTATTTT.

This chain connects TRBV6-1 to TRBJ2-1; D tentatively reads TRBD1 or TRBD2 (5 bases each). Looked up from germline, CDR1 is MNHNS and CDR2 is SASEGT. Trimming cost V 10 bases and J 3 bases, with 16 bases left between them. The CDR3 is made up of 14 amino acids. The chain's CDR3 is CATDRGADYNEQFF. DNA for the CDR3: TGTGCCACCGACAGAGGGGCAGACTACAATGAGCAGTTCTTC.

The chain is built from TRBV6-4 and TRBJ1-1, with D hard to call. The CDR3 consists of 13 residues. V gave up 4 bases and J gave up 5 bases, with 11 bases separating them. The germline V gene has CDR1 MRHNA and CDR2 SNTAGT. The CDR3: CASSVAAGTEAFF. For the CDR3, the DNA is TGTGCCAGCAGTGTTGCAGCCGGGACTGAAGCTTTCTTT.

The chain joins TRBV30 to TRBJ2-3, with TRBD2 matching 7 bases. There are 13 residues in the CDR3. Losses at the gene ends were 5 bases for V and 0 bases for J; bases not matched to a gene: 2. Germline lookup yields CDR1 GTSNPN and CDR2 SVGIG (reference sequence). As DNA, the CDR3 is TGTGCCTGGGTTAGCGGGAGCACAGATACGCAGTATTTT. Encoded protein: CAWVSGSTDTQYF.

To note about this clone: A far larger clone is one base from this, pointing to a likely read error. This sample includes further DNA sequences coding for the same CDR3. The chain joins TRBV7-9 to TRBJ2-3; D not resolved. The CDR3 runs to 11 residues. V was pared by 4 bases and J by 3 bases, with 2 bases between. Germline V gives CDR1 SEHNR, CDR2 FQNEAQ (reference sequence). CDR3 bases: TGTGCCAGCAGCTCTACAGATACGCAGTATTTT. The encoded protein is CASSSTDTQYF.

This chain joins TRBV5-1 and TRBJ1-2; tentative D call: TRBD1 (5 bases). Trimming shortened V by 5 bases and J by 7 bases, and 24 bases separated the two germline ends. CDR1 and CDR2 (germline): SGHRS, YFSETQ. This CDR3 region has 16 residues. CDR3: CASSLRASTTGGGYTF. In DNA form, the CDR3 reads TGCGCCAGCAGTCTCCGGGCCTCAACTACGGGGGGTGGCTACACCTTC.

This sequence joins TRBV10-3 and TRBJ1-2; D call uncertain. V was cut by 5 bases and J by 8 bases, with 9 bases left in between. CDR1 and CDR2 (germline): ENHRY, SYGVKD. This CDR3 comprises 11 residues. This CDR3 is CAISSGPGYTF. The CDR3 region has the DNA TGTGCCATCAGTTCAGGTCCGGGCTACACCTTC.

The table lists this clone with a count of one. The V gene is TRBV28, the J gene TRBJ1-2; no clear D gene. Per germline, CDR1 MDHEN and CDR2 SYDVKM. The V end was cut by 2 bases, the J end by 6 bases, with 10 bases between. CDR3 length: 13 amino acids. This CDR3 reads CASSLPSRNGYTF. CDR3 bases: TGTGCCAGCAGTTTACCCTCTAGAAATGGCTACACCTTC.

The V call is TRBV5-1, the J call TRBJ2-5, with 11 positions matching TRBD2. The CDR3 runs to 16 residues. CDR1 is SGHRS, CDR2 YFSETQ, per germline. J lost 0 bases, V lost 4 bases, and 5 bases had no gene match. The CDR3 coding sequence is TGCGCCAGCAGCAAGGGACTAGCGGAGTACCAAGAGACCCAGTACTTC. It specifies CASSKGLAEYQETQYF. Supplemented by reference TRBV5-1 and TRBJ2-5, the full variable domain reads KAGVTQTPRYLIKTRGQQVTLSCSPISGHRSVSWYQQTPGQGLQFLFEYFSETQRNKGNFPGRFSGRQFSNSRSEMNVSTLELGDSALYLCASSKGLAEYQETQYFGPGTRLLVL.

The V and J genes are TRBV9 and TRBJ2-7; TRBD2 matches 12 bases. The J segment lost 7 bases and the V segment lost 3 bases, leaving 5 bases of the junction unmatched. The CDR3 extends over 14 amino acids. Germline CDR1 SGDLS, CDR2 YYNGEE. In DNA form, the CDR3 reads TGTGCCAGCAGCGCGACCGGGACTAGCGGGGAGCAGTACTTC. Protein sequence: CASSATGTSGEQYF.

This chain connects TRBV5-6 to TRBJ1-1; no firm D call. Germline-derived CDR1 and CDR2 are SGHDT and YYEEEE. The ends were cut back, 2 bases at V and 3 bases at J, with 11 bases in the middle. CDR3 length equals 14 residues. The CDR3 DNA is TGTGCCAGCAGCTTTTCCCGTGGGGACACTGAAGCTTTCTTT. This gives the protein CASSFSRGDTEAFF.

This clone was observed once. V is TRBV27 and J is TRBJ2-2; 11 bases are a match to TRBD2. In germline, CDR1 is MNHEY, CDR2 SMNVEV (reference sequence). The CDR3 totals 16 residues. The V segment lost 4 bases and the J segment 3 bases; nucleotides outside the gene matches: 4. CDR3 in DNA: TGTGCCAGCAGTTCTGGACTAGCGGGCTACACCGGGGAGCTGTTTTTT. Residues: CASSSGLAGYTGELFF.

This clone has only a few counts. V gene TRBV30 combines with J gene TRBJ1-1; no reliable D call. V gave up 4 bases and J gave up 5 bases, with 17 bases separating them. CDR3 length: 14 amino acids. CDR1 is GTSNPN, CDR2 SVGIG, per germline (reference sequence). The CDR3 protein is CAWNRVASGTEAFF. Written as DNA, the CDR3 is TGTGCCTGGAACCGGGTAGCCTCGGGTACTGAAGCTTTCTTT.

The sample holds many counts of this clone. The CDR3 DNA follows: TGTGCCAGCAGTTTTGGAATAGGGGTAGGAAACACCATATATTTT. Translating it yields CASSFGIGVGNTIYF. This rearrangement joins TRBV27 to TRBJ1-3; D may be TRBD1 (5 bases). Trimming shortened V by 3 bases and J by 4 bases, and 13 bases separated the two germline ends. Per the germline V gene, CDR1 is MNHEY and CDR2 is SMNVEV (reference sequence). CDR3 length: 15 amino acids.

This chain joins TRBV29-1 and TRBJ2-5; D is tentatively TRBD1 or TRBD2 (6 bases each). The CDR3 consists of 15 residues. Germline lookup yields CDR1 SQVTM and CDR2 ANQGSEA. Trimming removed 6 bases at V and 4 bases at J, with 21 bases between. The CDR3 protein is CSVQGGTTLPETQYF. The CDR3 nucleotides read TGCAGCGTACAGGGCGGGACCACCCTGCCAGAGACCCAGTACTTC.

The chain links TRBV28 to TRBJ1-2; no clear D. Trimming shortened V by 4 bases and J by 1 base, and 10 bases separated the two germline ends. Germline V lookup: CDR1 MDHEN, CDR2 SYDVKM. The CDR3 sequence is 14 residues long. The CDR3 DNA reads TGTGCCAGCAGTTCCGGCGCCGTTAACTATGGCTACACCTTC. Translating gives CASSSGAVNYGYTF.

The V gene is TRBV6-6, the J gene TRBJ1-5; D is perhaps TRBD1 (6 bases). The CDR3 length is 16 residues. With 6 bases removed from V and 3 bases from J, the gap between germline ends came to 18 bases. The germline V gene encodes CDR1 MNHNY and CDR2 SVGAGI (reference sequence). Written as DNA, the CDR3 is TGTGCCAGCAGCCCGAAGGGCAGGGGACCCAATCAGCCCCAGCATTTT. Encoded protein: CASSPKGRGPNQPQHF.